A single T cell receptor beta chain is shown here with its context. The sample originates from a study of T cell changes during pregnancy in multiple sclerosis. V was clipped by 6 bases and J by 5 bases, with 10 bases between them. Germline values: CDR1 DFQATT, CDR2 SNEGSKA (reference sequence). This CDR3 region has 11 residues. Produced via immunoSEQ multiplex PCR; TCRdb's table is partial and in-frame only. The repertoire consists of fewer than 55,000 clones, with 92% occurring once and the leading ten covering roughly 0.47%. The chain uses TRBV20-1 and TRBJ2-5, with D possibly matching TRBD2 (7 bases). This sequence was found in a female donor with multiple sclerosis, enrolled in a pregnancy study. The input for sequencing was CD4+ T cells from peripheral blood mononuclear cells, taken in the third trimester of pregnancy. For the CDR3, the DNA is TGCAGTGCCCGGGGGGCGGAGACCCAGTACTTC. It codes for CSARGAETQYF.